These 20 T cell receptor beta chains were all obtained from the same sample, sequenced in a study of spatial heterogeneity in lung cancer (dated by TCRdb to between 2018 and 2021). Libraries were made using 5' RACE. Sequenced on a NextSeq 500. TCRdb trimmed the raw reads at Q25, called clones with MiXCR and kept productive beta chains. Under each unique CDR3 protein, matching rows form one entry showing the most common genes and DNA. Within this sample are 20,000 to 25,000 distinct CDR3 sequences, with over 4.5% of them counted one time only. Approximately 30% of the sample is held by the ten biggest clonotypes. Reading the label with the study, this specimen's time point is: sample taken at primary tumor resection. The sequences come from PBMCs, collected at surgery. The receptors shown here come from a male donor with early-stage non-small cell lung cancer.

This clonotype was found many times. J is TRBJ1-4 and V is TRBV18, with a tentative D call TRBD1 (5 bases). Germline V gene lookup returns CDR1 KGHSH and CDR2 LQKENI. V lost 2 bases and J lost 3, with 10 bases in between. The CDR3 extends over 15 amino acids. The CDR3 DNA sequence: TGTGCCAGCTCACCATATCCGGGACCTAATGAAAAACTGTTTTTT. This sequence encodes CASSPYPGPNEKLFF.

This clonotype came up many times. The chain is built from TRBV6-1 and TRBJ1-2; D remains ambiguous. CDR1 is MNHNS and CDR2 is SASEGT in the germline V gene. Trimming stripped 4 bases from V and 4 bases from J, with 13 bases between. The CDR3 is 14 residues long. CDR3 region: CASSGQAASYGYTF. The CDR3 coding sequence is TGTGCCAGCAGTGGCCAGGCTGCTTCCTATGGCTACACCTTC.

By share of the sample, this clonotype is medium-sized. The chain employs TRBV18 and TRBJ1-1, with a tentative D call TRBD1 (6 bases). The V gene lost 3 bases and the J gene lost 4 bases, with 21 bases spanning the gap. CDR3 length: 17 amino acids. The germline gives CDR1 KGHSH, CDR2 LQKENI. The CDR3 protein is CASSPGVRGGLSTEAFF. CDR3 DNA sequence: TGTGCCAGCTCACCTGGGGTAAGGGGGGGACTATCCACTGAAGCTTTCTTT. Full variable domain (remainder filled in from reference TRBV18 and TRBJ1-1): NAGVMQNPRHLVRRRGQEARLRCSPMKGHSHVYWYRQLPEEGLKFMVYLQKENIIDESGMPKERFSAEFPKEGPSILRIQQVVRGDSAAYFCASSPGVRGGLSTEAFFGQGTRLTVV.

This clonotype was seen ten or more times. The V and J genes are TRBV7-9 and TRBJ2-5; 8 nucleotides line up with TRBD2. CDR1 is SEHNR, CDR2 FQNEAQ, per germline (reference sequence). J lost 5 bases, V lost 5 bases, and 10 bases had no gene match. This CDR3 has 15 residues. This CDR3 is CASSPGGAGSETQYF. The CDR3 coding sequence is TGTGCCAGCAGCCCCGGGGGGGCCGGTTCTGAGACCCAGTACTTC.

This clonotype was counted ten times or more. The chain uses TRBV11-2 and TRBJ2-1; D call uncertain. This CDR3 contains 14 residues. V dropped 1 base and J dropped 2 bases, with 6 bases sitting between them. The V gene's germline CDR1 is SGHAT and CDR2 FQNNGV. In DNA, the CDR3 is TGTGCCAGCAGCTTAGTAACAGCCTACAATGAGCAGTTCTTC. Protein: CASSLVTAYNEQFF.

The genes are TRBV30 and TRBJ2-2, with D perhaps being TRBD1 or TRBD2 (5 bases each). The CDR3 runs to 15 residues. Germline CDR1 reads GTSNPN; CDR2 reads SVGIG (reference sequence). Here the CDR3 DNA reads TGTGCTCGAGGGCGGCGGACACTGAACACCGGGGAGCTGTTTTTT. Encoded protein: CARGRRTLNTGELFF.

This clonotype has ten or more counts. The chain carries TRBV20-1 and TRBJ2-7; tentative D call: TRBD2 (5 bases). Germline V gene sequence: CDR1 DFQATT, CDR2 SNEGSKA (reference sequence). The V end lost 5 bases, the J end lost 7 bases, and 18 bases lay between the germline ends. The CDR3 covers 13 residues. CDR3 nucleotides: TGCAGTGCTTTTAGGACTGATACGGGGGAGCAGTACTTC. Translated: CSAFRTDTGEQYF.

This clonotype showed up many times. The rearrangement uses TRBV7-2 and TRBJ2-3; possibly TRBD1 or TRBD2 for D (5 bases each). V gave up 5 bases and J gave up 6 bases, with 15 bases separating them. The CDR3 is made up of 14 amino acids. Germline values: CDR1 SGHTA, CDR2 FQGNSA. The CDR3 loop reads CASSPGTTTDTQYF. The CDR3 DNA reads TGTGCCAGCAGCCCAGGGACCACTACGGATACGCAGTATTTT.

This clonotype has at least ten counts. The chain couples TRBV7-2 to TRBJ1-5; the D gene is possibly TRBD1 (5 bases). The CDR3 is 13 amino acids. V was pared by 3 bases and J by 7 bases, with 10 bases between. From germline, CDR1 is SGHTA and CDR2 FQGNSA. CDR3 sequence: CASSFQGEQPQHF. The CDR3 coding sequence is TGTGCCAGCAGCTTCCAGGGTGAGCAGCCCCAGCATTTT.

This sequence joins TRBV5-6 and TRBJ2-3; maybe TRBD1 (5 bases). Looked up from germline, CDR1 is SGHDT and CDR2 is YYEEEE. This CDR3 has 15 residues. Trimming took off 1 base at V and 7 bases at J, with 16 bases between the two ends. CDR3 coding DNA: TGTGCCAGCAGCTTGACGGACAATAGAAGATATACGCAGTATTTT. Encoded protein: CASSLTDNRRYTQYF.

This clonotype was found many times. The genes are TRBV14 and TRBJ2-3, with D perhaps matching TRBD2 (6 bases). V was pared by 7 bases and J by 2 bases, with 19 bases between. Germline lookup yields CDR1 SGHDN and CDR2 FVKESK. CDR3 size: 16 residues. CDR3 amino acids: CASTRSGAVSTDTQYF. The CDR3 nucleotides read TGTGCCAGCACCCGTAGCGGAGCCGTCTCCACAGATACGCAGTATTTT.

This clonotype has ten or more counts. The chain uses TRBV29-1 and TRBJ2-7; 12 positions match TRBD2. CDR3 size: 15 residues. Germline V gene lookup returns CDR1 SQVTM and CDR2 ANQGSEA. Unmatched junction bases numbered 7, after V lost 5 bases and J lost 2 bases. The CDR3 here is CSVSGLAGPTYEQYF. The CDR3 DNA is TGCAGCGTTAGCGGACTAGCGGGACCCACCTACGAGCAGTACTTC.

This clonotype has at least ten counts. V and J are TRBV19 and TRBJ2-1; D uncertain. CDR1 is LNHDA and CDR2 is SQIVND in the germline V gene (reference sequence). The length of the CDR3 is 15 residues. V was shortened by 4 bases and J by 4 bases, with 14 bases between the two germline ends. In nucleotides, the CDR3 is TGTGCCAGTAGTACAGCAGACTCACCTTACAATGAGCAGTTCTTC. Encoded protein: CASSTADSPYNEQFF.

V usage is TRBV19 and J usage is TRBJ2-1; TRBD2 aligns across 10 bases. This CDR3 has 19 amino acids. V lost 1 base, J lost 3 bases, and 12 bases stayed unmatched. Germline V lookup: CDR1 LNHDA, CDR2 SQIVND (reference sequence). CDR3 DNA sequence: TGTGCCAGTAGTATAGGATCGCGGGCTAGCGGGAGAAACTACAATGAGCAGTTCTTC. The encoded protein is CASSIGSRASGRNYNEQFF. The full variable domain, rest sourced from reference TRBV19 and TRBJ2-1, is DGGITQSPKYLFRKEGQNVTLSCEQNLNHDAMYWYRQDPGQGLRLIYYSQIVNDFQKGDIAEGYSVSREKKESFPLTVTSAQKNPTAFYLCASSIGSRASGRNYNEQFFGPGTRLTVL.

The gene calls are TRBV7-3 and TRBJ2-1; 9 bases fit TRBD2. Looked up from germline, CDR1 is SGHTA and CDR2 is FQGTGA. J was trimmed by 0 bases and V by 5 bases; bases with no gene match: 5. The CDR3 spans 16 residues. DNA for the CDR3: TGTGCCAGCAGCGAACTTAGCGGGAGCTCCTACAATGAGCAGTTCTTC. Encoded protein: CASSELSGSSYNEQFF. The full variable domain, completed using reference TRBV7-3 and TRBJ2-1, is GAGVSQTPSNKVTEKGKYVELRCDPISGHTALYWYRQSLGQGPEFLIYFQGTGAADDSGLPNDRFFAVRPEGSVSTLKIQRTERGDSAVYLCASSELSGSSYNEQFFGPGTRLTVL.

This clonotype has at least ten counts. The chain uses TRBV29-1 and TRBJ1-2; a weak D match, TRBD1 (5 bases). The CDR3 totals 14 residues. V lost 5 bases and J lost 0, with 13 bases in between. CDR1 and CDR2 from the germline V gene are SQVTM and ANQGSEA. As DNA, the CDR3 is TGCAGCGTTACGGGGGATCCGACTAACTATGGCTACACCTTC. Its protein product is CSVTGDPTNYGYTF.

This clonotype was recorded many times. For the CDR3, the DNA is TGTGCCAGCAGCCTTCCTCACCCCACTAGTTGGCTGTTTTTT. Its protein is CASSLPHPTSWLFF. V gene TRBV3-1 combines with J gene TRBJ2-2; tentative D call: TRBD2 (5 bases). The CDR3 loop spans 14 amino acids. The germline V gene encodes CDR1 LGHDT and CDR2 YNNKEL (reference sequence). The germline V and J ends were trimmed by 4 bases and 13 bases, with 19 bases remaining between them.

This clonotype was seen more than once but under ten times. The chain joins TRBV18 to TRBJ1-2, with a tentative D call TRBD1 (6 bases). The CDR3 is 13 residues long. Germline values: CDR1 KGHSH, CDR2 LQKENI. The V gene lost 7 bases and the J gene lost 7 bases, with 16 bases spanning the gap. This chain's CDR3 is CASLGGTVIGYTF. The CDR3 DNA reads as TGTGCCAGCTTAGGGGGGACGGTGATTGGCTACACCTTC.

This clonotype was seen ten or more times. The rearrangement joins TRBV20-1 to TRBJ2-3; the D gene is possibly TRBD2 (5 bases). The V end was cut by 0 bases, the J end by 5 bases, with 9 bases between. The length of the CDR3 is 13 residues. Germline CDR1 DFQATT, CDR2 SNEGSKA (reference sequence). Here the CDR3 reads CSARDLGRDTQYF. The CDR3, as DNA: TGCAGTGCTAGAGATTTAGGGAGAGATACGCAGTATTTT.

This clonotype showed up just a few times. This CDR3 is CASRRVSNQPQHF. In DNA form, the CDR3 reads TGTGCCAGTCGGAGGGTTAGCAATCAGCCCCAGCATTTT. The chain recombines TRBV27 with TRBJ1-5, with no clear D. The CDR3 loop spans 13 amino acids. With 9 bases removed from V and 0 bases from J, the gap between germline ends came to 9 bases. CDR1 is MNHEY and CDR2 is SMNVEV in the germline V gene (reference sequence).